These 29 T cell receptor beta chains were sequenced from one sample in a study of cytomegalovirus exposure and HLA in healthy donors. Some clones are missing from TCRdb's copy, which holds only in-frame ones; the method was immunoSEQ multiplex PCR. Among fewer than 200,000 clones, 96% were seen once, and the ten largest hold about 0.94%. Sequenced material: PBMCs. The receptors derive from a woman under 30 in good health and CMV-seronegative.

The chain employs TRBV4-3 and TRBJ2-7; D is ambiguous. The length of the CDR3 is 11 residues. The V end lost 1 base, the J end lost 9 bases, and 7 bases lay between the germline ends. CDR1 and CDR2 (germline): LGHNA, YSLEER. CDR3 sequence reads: CASSQGLGQYF. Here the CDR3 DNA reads TGCGCCAGCAGCCAAGGTCTCGGGCAGTACTTC.

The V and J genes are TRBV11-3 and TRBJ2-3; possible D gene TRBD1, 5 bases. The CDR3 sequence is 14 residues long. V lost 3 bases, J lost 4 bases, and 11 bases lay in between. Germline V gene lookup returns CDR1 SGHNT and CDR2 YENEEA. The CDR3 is CASSLGRVPDTQYF. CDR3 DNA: TGTGCCAGCAGCTTGGGCAGGGTCCCAGATACGCAGTATTTT.

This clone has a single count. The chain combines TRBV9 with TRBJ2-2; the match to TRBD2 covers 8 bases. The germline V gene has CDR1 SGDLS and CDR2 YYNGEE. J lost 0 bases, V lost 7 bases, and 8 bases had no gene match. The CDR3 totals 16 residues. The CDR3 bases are TGTGCCAGCGGCGCCGGGACTAGGCCGAACACCGGGGAGCTGTTTTTT. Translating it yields CASGAGTRPNTGELFF.

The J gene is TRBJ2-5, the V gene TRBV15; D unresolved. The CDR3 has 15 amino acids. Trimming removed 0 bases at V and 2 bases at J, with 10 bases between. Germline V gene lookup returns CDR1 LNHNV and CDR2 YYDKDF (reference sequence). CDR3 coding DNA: TGTGCCACCAGCAGAGATGCGCGGAGTCAAGAGACCCAGTACTTC. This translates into CATSRDARSQETQYF.

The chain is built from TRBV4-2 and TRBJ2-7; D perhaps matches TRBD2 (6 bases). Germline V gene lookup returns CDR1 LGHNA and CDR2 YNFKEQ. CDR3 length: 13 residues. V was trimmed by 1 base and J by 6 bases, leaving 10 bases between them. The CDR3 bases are TGTGCCAGCAGCCAAGGCGGGGTGCGCGAGCAGTACTTC. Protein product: CASSQGGVREQYF.

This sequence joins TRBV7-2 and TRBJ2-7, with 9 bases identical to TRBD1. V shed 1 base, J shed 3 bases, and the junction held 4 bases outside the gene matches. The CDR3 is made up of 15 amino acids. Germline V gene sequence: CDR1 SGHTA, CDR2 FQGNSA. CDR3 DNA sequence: TGTGCCAGCAGCTTAGAAGGGACAGGGAGCTACGAGCAGTACTTC. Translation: CASSLEGTGSYEQYF.

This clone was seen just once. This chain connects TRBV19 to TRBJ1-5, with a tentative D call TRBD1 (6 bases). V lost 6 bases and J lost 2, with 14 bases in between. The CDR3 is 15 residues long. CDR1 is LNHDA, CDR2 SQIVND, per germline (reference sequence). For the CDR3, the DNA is TGTGCCAGTAGAAGCGGGACACGCGGCAATCAGCCCCAGCATTTT. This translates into CASRSGTRGNQPQHF.

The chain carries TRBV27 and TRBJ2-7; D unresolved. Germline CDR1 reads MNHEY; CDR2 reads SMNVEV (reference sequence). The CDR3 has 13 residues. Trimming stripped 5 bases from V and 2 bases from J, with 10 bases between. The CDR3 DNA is TGTGCCAGCAGTAAAAGAACGGCCTACGAGCAGTACTTC. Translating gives CASSKRTAYEQYF.

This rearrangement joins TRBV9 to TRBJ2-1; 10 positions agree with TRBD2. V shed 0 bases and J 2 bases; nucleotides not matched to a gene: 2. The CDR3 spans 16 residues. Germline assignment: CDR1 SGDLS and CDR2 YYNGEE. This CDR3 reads CASSVAGTSAYNEQFF. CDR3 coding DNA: TGTGCCAGCAGCGTAGCTGGGACTAGCGCCTACAATGAGCAGTTCTTC.

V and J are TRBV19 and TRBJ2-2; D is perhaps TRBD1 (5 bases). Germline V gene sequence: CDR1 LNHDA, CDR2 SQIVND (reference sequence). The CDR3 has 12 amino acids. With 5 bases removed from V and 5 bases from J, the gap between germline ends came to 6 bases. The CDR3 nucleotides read TGTGCCAGTAGTCAGGGTACCGGGGAGCTGTTTTTT. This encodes CASSQGTGELFF.

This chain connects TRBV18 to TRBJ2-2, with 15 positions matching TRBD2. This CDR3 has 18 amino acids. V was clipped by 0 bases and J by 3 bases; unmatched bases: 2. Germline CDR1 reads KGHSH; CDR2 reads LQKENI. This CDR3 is CASSPPGLAGGYTGELFF. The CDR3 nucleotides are TGTGCCAGCTCACCACCGGGACTAGCGGGGGGCTACACCGGGGAGCTGTTTTTT.

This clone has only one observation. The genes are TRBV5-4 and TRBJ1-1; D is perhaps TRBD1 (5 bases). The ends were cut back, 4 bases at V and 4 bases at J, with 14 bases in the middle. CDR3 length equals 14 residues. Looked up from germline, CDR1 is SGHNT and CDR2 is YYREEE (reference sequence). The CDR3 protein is CASSAQRGGTEAFF. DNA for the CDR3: TGTGCCAGCAGCGCCCAGCGGGGGGGCACTGAAGCTTTCTTT.

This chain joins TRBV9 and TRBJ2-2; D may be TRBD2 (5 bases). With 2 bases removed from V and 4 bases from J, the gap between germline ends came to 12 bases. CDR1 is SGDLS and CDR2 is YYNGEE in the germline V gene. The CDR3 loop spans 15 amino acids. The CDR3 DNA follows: TGTGCCAGCAGCGTGAGGGATGTAGGCACCGGGGAGCTGTTTTTT. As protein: CASSVRDVGTGELFF.

CDR3 residues: CASSPRQGTEAFF. CDR3 DNA sequence: TGTGCCAGCAGCCCACGACAGGGCACTGAAGCTTTCTTT. The chain joins TRBV7-9 to TRBJ1-1, with 7 bases matching TRBD1. Per the germline V gene, CDR1 is SEHNR and CDR2 is FQNEAQ (reference sequence). Germline trimming cut 5 bases from V and 4 bases from J; bases unmatched to any gene: 4. The CDR3 is 13 residues long.

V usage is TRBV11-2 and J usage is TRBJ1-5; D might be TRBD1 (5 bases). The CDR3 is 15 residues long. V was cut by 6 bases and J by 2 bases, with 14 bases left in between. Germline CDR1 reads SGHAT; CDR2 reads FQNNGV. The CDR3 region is CASSSGSGGNQPQHF. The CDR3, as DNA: TGTGCCAGCAGTTCGGGGTCGGGGGGCAATCAGCCCCAGCATTTT.

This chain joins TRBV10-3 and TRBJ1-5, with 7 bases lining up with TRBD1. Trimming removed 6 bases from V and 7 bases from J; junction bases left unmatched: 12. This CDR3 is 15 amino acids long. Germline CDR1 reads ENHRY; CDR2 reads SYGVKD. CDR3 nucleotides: TGTGCCATCAGCGGTTACAGGGGACCAAACCAGCCCCAGCATTTT. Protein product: CAISGYRGPNQPQHF.

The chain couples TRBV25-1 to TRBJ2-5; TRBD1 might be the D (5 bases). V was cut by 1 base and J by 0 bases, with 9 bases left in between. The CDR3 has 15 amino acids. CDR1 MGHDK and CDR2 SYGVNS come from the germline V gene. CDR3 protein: CASSEWGRDQETQYF. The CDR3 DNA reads TGTGCCAGCAGTGAATGGGGCAGGGACCAAGAGACCCAGTACTTC. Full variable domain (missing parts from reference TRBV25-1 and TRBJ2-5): EADIYQTPRYLVIGTGKKITLECSQTMGHDKMYWYQQDPGMELHLIHYSYGVNSTEKGDLSSESTVSRIRTEHFPLTLESARPSHTSQYLCASSEWGRDQETQYFGPGTRLLVL.

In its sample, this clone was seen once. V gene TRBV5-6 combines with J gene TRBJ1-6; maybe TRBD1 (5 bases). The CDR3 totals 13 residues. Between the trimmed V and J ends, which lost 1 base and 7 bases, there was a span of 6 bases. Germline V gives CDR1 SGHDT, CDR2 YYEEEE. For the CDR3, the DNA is TGTGCCAGCAGCTTGCACAGGAATTCACCCCTCCACTTT. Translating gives CASSLHRNSPLHF.

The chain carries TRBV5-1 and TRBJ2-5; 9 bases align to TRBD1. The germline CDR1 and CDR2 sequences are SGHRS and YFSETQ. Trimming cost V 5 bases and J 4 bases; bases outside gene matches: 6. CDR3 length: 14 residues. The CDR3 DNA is TGCGCCAGCAGAGTACAGGGGGCGGGAGAGACCCAGTACTTC. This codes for CASRVQGAGETQYF.

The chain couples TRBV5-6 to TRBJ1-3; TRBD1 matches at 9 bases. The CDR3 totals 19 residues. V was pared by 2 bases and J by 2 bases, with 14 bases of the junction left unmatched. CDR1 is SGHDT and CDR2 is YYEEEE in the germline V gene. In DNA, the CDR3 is TGTGCCAGCAGCTTTTCGCCGGGACAGGGAGTGGGAACTGGAAACACCATATATTTT. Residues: CASSFSPGQGVGTGNTIYF. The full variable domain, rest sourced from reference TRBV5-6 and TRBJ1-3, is DAGVTQSPTHLIKTRGQQVTLRCSPKSGHDTVSWYQQALGQGPQFIFQYYEEEERQRGNFPDRFSGHQFPNYSSELNVNALLLGDSALYLCASSFSPGQGVGTGNTIYFGEGSWLTVV.

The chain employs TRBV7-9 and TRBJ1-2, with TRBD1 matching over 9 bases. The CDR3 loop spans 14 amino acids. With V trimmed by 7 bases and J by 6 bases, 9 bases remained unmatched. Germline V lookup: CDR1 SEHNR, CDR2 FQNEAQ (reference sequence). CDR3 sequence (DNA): TGTGCCAGCACCATTACAGGGGGCCTCGATGGCTACACCTTC. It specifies CASTITGGLDGYTF.

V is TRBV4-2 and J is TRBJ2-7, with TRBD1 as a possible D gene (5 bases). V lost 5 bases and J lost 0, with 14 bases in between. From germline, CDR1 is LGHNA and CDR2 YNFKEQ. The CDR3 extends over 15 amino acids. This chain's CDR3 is CASSSAPGLSYEQYF. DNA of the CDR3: TGTGCCAGCAGCTCAGCTCCAGGGCTCTCCTACGAGCAGTACTTC.

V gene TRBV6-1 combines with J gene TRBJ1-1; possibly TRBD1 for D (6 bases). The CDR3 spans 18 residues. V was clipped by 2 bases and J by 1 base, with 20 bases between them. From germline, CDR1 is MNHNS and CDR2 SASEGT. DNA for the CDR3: TGTGCCAGCAGTGAAACTGGTGGTGTAGGGGGACGGAACACTGAAGCTTTCTTT. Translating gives CASSETGGVGGRNTEAFF.

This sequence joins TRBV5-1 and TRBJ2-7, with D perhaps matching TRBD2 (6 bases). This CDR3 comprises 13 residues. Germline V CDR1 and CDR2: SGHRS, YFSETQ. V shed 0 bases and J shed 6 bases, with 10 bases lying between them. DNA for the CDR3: TGCGCCAGCAGCTTGGACGGGGGAGGCGAGCAGTACTTC. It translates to CASSLDGGGEQYF.

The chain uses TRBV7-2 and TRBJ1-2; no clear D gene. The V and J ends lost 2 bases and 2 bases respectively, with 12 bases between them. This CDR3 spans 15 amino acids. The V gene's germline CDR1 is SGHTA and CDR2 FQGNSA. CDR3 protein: CASSLSQTLNYGYTF. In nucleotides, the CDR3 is TGTGCCAGCAGCTTATCACAGACCCTCAACTATGGCTACACCTTC.

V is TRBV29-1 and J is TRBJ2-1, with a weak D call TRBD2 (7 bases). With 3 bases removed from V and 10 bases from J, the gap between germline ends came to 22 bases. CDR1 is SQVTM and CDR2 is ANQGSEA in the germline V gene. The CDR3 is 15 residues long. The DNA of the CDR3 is TGCAGCGTTGAGAGAAGGGGGGGCCGGGGCCGAGAGCAGTTCTTC. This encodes CSVERRGGRGREQFF.

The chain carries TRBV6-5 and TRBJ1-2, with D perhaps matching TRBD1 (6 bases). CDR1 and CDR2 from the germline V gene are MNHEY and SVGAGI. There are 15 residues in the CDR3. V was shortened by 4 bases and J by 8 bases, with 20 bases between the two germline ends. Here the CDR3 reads CASSFTTGPKAGYTF. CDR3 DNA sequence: TGTGCCAGCAGTTTCACCACAGGGCCAAAAGCCGGCTACACCTTC.

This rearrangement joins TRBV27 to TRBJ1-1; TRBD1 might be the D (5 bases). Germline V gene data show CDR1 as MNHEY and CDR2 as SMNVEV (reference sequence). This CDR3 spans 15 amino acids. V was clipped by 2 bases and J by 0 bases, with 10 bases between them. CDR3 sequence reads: CASSLGRDLNTEAFF. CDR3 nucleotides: TGTGCCAGCAGTTTAGGCAGGGATTTGAACACTGAAGCTTTCTTT.

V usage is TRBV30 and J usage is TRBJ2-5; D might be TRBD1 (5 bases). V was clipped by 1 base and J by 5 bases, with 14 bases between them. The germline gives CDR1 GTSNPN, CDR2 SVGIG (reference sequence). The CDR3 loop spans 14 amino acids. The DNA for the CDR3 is TGTGCCTGGAGTGAAGGGGCCCTGAGGGAGACCCAGTACTTC. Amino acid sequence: CAWSEGALRETQYF.